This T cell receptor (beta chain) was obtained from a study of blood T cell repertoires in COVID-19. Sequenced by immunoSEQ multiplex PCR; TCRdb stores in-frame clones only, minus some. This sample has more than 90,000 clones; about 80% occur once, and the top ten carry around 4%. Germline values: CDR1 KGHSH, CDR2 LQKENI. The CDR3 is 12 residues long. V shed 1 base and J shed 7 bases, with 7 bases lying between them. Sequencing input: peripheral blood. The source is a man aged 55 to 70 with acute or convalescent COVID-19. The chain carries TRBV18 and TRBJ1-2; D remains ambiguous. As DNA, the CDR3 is TGTGCCAGCTCACCACGCGGTCTTGGCTACACCTTC. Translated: CASSPRGLGYTF.